This T cell receptor (beta chain) is from a study of blood T cell repertoires in COVID-19. Study as a whole: In each case, the material was cDNA or gDNA derived from T cells, B-cell-depleted T cells, or PBMCs.

Authors' processing steps: Amplification from reference gene primers served as the basis for estimated nucleated cell counts. Profiling relied on immunoSEQ multiplex PCR, and the TCRdb table lists in-frame clones only, not all of them. The DNA gave D and trimming, while V, J and clone size come from that table. The table shows 470,000 or so clones, with around 89% occurring only once. The CDR3 is 15 amino acids. Germline CDR1 and CDR2: SSHAT and FNYEAQ (reference sequence). The J segment lost 3 bases and the V segment lost 6 bases, leaving 9 bases of the junction unmatched. The clonotype was recovered from a woman aged 30 to 39 with acute or convalescent COVID-19. The sample was peripheral blood. The chain links TRBV7-7 to TRBJ1-1; TRBD1 agrees at 8 bases. CDR3 loop: CASSYTGGAHTEAFF. CDR3 in DNA: TGTGCCAGCAGTTATACAGGGGGGGCACACACTGAAGCTTTCTTT.